This T cell receptor beta chain was obtained from a study of OX40 agonist ivuxolimab in advanced cancers. Study context: Hepatocellular carcinoma, melanoma, renal cell or head and neck cancer occurred in dose-escalation patients. Males comprised 70% to 85% of the group, whose mean age was approximately 62 years (range roughly 20 to 90).

The CDR3 has 13 amino acids. The germline V gene has CDR1 LNHDA and CDR2 SQIVND (reference sequence). This clone was recorded only once. Its antigen is not identified. A junction boundary mismatches the germline segment, possibly from a read error. Assay: immunoSEQ multiplex PCR; the TCRdb copy retains only in-frame clones and omits some. The data hold around 77,000 clones, with around nine tenths observed a single time. The study, taken as a whole, reports: Normalized T-cell clonal expansion was also low in a subset of nonresponders. Not determined was the antigen specificity of the expanded peripheral T cells.

The origin of this receptor is an adult with an advanced solid tumor such as melanoma, head and neck, liver or kidney cancer. This specimen consisted of CD4+ or CD8+ T cells sorted from blood, obtained in a trial of the OX40 agonist ivuxolimab. The chain combines TRBV19 with TRBJ2-1; TRBD2 matches at 10 bases. The DNA of the CDR3 is TGCCCCCGGGGAGCGGGAGGGGGGAATGAGCAGTTCTTC. This translates into CPRGAGGGNEQFF.